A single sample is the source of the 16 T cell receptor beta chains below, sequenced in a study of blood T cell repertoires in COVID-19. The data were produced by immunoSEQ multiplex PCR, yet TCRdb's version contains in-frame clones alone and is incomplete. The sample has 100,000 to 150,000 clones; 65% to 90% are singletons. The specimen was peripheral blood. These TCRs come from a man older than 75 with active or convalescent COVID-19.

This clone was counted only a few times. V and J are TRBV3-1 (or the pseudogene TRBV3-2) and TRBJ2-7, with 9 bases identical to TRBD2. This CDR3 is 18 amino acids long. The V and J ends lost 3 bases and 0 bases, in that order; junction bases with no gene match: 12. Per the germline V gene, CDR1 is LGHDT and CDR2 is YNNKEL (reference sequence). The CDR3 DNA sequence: TGTGCCAGCAGCCATCTGCCCCTAGCGGGGCGAAACTCCTACGAGCAGTACTTC. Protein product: CASSHLPLAGRNSYEQYF.

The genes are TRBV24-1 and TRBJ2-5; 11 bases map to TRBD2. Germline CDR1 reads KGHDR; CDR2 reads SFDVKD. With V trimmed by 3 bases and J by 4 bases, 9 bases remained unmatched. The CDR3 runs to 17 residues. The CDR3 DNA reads TGTGCCACCAGTGATGTAGCGGGAGGGCCCCGTGGAGAGACCCAGTACTTC. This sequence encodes CATSDVAGGPRGETQYF.

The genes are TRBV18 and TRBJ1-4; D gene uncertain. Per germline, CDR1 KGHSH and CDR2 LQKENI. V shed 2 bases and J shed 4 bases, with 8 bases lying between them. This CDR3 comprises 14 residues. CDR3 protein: CASSPGLSNEKLFF. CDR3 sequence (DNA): TGTGCCAGCTCACCAGGACTGAGTAATGAAAAACTGTTTTTT.

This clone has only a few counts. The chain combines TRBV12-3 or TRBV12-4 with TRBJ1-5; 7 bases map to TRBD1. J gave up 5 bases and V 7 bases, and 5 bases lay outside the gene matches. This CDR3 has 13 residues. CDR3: CASNRQGDQPQHF. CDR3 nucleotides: TGTGCCAGCAATAGACAGGGCGATCAGCCCCAGCATTTT.

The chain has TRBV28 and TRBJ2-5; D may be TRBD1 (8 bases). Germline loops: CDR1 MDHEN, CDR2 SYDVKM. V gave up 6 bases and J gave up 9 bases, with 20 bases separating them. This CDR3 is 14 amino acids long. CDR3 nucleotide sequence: TGTGCCAGCAGCTTTTCCCACAGGGGGGGACCCCAGTACTTC. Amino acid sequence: CASSFSHRGGPQYF.

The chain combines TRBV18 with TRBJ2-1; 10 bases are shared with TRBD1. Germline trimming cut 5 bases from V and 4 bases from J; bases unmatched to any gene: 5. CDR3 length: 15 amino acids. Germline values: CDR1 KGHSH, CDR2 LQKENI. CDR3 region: CASSAGQGGYNEQFF. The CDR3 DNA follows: TGTGCCAGCTCAGCCGGACAGGGGGGATACAATGAGCAGTTCTTC.

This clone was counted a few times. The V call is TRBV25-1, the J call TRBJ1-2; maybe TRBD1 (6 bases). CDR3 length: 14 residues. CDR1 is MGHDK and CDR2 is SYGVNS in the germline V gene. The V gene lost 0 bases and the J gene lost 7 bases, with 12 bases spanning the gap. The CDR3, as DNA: TGTGCCAGCAGTGAATATACAGGGTCGCGTGGCTACACCTTC. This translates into CASSEYTGSRGYTF.

The CDR3 sequence is CASSSQGWNTEAFF. CDR3 DNA: TGTGCCAGTAGTTCCCAGGGATGGAACACTGAAGCTTTCTTT. The chain links TRBV19 to TRBJ1-1; maybe TRBD1 (5 bases). V was clipped by 5 bases and J by 1 base, with 11 bases between them. Germline V CDR1 and CDR2: LNHDA, SQIVND (reference sequence). CDR3 length equals 14 residues.

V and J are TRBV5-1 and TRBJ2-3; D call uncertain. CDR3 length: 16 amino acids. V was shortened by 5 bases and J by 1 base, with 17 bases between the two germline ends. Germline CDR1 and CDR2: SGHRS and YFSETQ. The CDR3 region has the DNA TGCGCCAGCAGTATGGGTTCCCCTGGAGGCACAGATACGCAGTATTTT. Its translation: CASSMGSPGGTDTQYF. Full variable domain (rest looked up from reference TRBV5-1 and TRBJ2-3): KAGVTQTPRYLIKTRGQQVTLSCSPISGHRSVSWYQQTPGQGLQFLFEYFSETQRNKGNFPGRFSGRQFSNSRSEMNVSTLELGDSALYLCASSMGSPGGTDTQYFGPGTRLTVL.

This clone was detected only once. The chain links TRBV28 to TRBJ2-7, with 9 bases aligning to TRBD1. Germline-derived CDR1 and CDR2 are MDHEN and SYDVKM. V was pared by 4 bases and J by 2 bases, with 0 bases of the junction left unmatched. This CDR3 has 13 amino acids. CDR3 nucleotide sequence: TGTGCCAGCAGTTGGACAGGGGCCTACGAGCAGTACTTC. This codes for CASSWTGAYEQYF.

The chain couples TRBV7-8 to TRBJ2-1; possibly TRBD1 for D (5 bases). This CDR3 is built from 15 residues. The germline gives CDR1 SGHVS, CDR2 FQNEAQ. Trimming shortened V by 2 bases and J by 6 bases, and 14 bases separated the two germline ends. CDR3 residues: CASSLFQQGGNEQFF. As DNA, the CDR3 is TGTGCCAGCAGCTTATTTCAGCAGGGCGGCAATGAGCAGTTCTTC.

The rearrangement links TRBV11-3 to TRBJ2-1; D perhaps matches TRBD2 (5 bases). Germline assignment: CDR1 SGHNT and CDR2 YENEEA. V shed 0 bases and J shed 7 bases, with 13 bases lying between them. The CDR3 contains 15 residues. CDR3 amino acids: CASSLDPGLRNEQFF. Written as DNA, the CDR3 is TGTGCCAGCAGCTTAGACCCAGGACTGAGGAATGAGCAGTTCTTC.

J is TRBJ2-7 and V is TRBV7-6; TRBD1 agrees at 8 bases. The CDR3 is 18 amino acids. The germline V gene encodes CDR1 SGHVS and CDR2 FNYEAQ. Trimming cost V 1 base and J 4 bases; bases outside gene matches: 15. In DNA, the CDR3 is TGTGCCAGCAGCTTAGTGTCAGGGGGCGCGATAACGGGGTACGAGCAGTACTTC. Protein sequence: CASSLVSGGAITGYEQYF.

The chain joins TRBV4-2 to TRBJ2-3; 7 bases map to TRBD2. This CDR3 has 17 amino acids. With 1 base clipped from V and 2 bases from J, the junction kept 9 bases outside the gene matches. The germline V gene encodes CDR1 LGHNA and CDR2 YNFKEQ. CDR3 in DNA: TGTGCCAGCAGCCAAGGGACAAGCGGGGAGATCACAGATACGCAGTATTTT. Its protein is CASSQGTSGEITDTQYF.

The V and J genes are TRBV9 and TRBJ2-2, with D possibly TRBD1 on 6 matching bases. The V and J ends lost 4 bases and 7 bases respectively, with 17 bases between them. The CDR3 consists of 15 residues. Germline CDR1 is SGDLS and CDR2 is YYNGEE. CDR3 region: CASSSRTVIGGELFF. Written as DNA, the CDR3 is TGTGCCAGCAGCTCCAGGACAGTGATTGGCGGGGAGCTGTTTTTT.

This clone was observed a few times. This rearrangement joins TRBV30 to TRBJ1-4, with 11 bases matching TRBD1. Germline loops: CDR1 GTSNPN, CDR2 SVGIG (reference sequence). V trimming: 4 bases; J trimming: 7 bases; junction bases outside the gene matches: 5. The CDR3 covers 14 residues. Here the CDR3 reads CAWNRDRGIEKLFF. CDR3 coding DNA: TGTGCCTGGAATAGGGACAGGGGGATTGAAAAACTGTTTTTT.